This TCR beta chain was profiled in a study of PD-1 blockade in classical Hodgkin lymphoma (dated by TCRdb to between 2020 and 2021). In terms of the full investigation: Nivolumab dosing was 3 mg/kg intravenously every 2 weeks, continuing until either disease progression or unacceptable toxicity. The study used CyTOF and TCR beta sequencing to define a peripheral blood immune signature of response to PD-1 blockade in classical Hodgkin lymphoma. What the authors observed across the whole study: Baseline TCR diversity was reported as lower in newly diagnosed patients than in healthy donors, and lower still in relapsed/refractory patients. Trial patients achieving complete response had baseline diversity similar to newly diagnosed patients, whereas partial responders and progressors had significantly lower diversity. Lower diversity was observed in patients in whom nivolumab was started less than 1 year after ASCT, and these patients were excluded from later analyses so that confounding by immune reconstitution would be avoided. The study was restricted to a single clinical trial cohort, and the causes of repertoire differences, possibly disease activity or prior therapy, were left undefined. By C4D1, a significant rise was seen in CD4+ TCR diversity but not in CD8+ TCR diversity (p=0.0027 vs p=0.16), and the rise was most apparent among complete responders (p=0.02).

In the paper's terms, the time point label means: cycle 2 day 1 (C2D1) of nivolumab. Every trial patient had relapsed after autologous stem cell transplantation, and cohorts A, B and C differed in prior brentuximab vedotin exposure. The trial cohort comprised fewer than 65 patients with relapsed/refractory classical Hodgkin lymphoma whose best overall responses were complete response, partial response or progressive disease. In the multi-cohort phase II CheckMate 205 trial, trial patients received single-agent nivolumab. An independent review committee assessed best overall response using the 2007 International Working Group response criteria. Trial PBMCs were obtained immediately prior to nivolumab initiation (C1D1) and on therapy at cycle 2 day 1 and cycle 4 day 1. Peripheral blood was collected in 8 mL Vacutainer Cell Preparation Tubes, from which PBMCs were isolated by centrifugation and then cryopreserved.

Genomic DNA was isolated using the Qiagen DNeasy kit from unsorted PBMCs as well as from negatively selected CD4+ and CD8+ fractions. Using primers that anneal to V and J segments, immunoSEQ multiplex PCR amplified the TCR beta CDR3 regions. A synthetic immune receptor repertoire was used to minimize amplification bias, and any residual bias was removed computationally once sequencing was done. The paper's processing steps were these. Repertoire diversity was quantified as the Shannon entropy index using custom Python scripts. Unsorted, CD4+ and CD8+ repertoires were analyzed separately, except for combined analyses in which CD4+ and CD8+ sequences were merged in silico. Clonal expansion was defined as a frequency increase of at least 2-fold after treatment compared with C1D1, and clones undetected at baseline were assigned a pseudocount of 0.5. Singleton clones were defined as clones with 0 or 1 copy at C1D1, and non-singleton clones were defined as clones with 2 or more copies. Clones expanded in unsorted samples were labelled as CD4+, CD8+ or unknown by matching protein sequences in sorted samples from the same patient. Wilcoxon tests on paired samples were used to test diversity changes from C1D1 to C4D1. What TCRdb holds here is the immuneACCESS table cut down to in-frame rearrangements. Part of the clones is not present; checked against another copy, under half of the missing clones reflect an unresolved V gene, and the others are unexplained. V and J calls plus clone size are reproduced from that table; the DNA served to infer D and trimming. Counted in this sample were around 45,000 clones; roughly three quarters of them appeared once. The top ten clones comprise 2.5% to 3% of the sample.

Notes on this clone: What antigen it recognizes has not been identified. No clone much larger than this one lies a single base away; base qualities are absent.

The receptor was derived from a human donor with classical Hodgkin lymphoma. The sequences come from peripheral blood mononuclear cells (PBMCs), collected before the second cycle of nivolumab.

The DNA is as follows: TGTGCCAGCAGCGTGACAGGGAACACCGGGGAGCTGTTTTTT. Its protein reads: CASSVTGNTGELFF. The chain was built from TRBV11-2 and TRBJ2-2; the D gene is perhaps TRBD1, on 6 matching bases. Spanning cysteine to phenylalanine, the CDR3 consists of 14 amino acids. The entry retains the CDR3 DNA only, 42 bases that are in frame from base 1. Based on the germline V gene, the CDR1 and CDR2 sequences are SGHAT and FQNNGV. At the junction V is shortened by 5 bases and J by 1 base, with 8 bases in between.